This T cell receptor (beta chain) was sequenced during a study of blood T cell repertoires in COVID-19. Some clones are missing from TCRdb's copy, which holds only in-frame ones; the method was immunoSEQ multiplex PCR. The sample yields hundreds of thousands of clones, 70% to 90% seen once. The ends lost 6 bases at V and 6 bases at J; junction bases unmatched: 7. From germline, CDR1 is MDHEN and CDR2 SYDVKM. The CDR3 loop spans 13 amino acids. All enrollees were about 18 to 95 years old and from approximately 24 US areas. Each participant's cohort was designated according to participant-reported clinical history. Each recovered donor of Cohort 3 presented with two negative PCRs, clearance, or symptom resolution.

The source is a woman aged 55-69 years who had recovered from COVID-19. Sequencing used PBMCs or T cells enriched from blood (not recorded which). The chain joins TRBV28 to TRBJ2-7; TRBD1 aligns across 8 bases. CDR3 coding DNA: TGTGCCAGCAGCTCCAGGGGGCCCTCCGAGCAGTACTTC. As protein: CASSSRGPSEQYF.